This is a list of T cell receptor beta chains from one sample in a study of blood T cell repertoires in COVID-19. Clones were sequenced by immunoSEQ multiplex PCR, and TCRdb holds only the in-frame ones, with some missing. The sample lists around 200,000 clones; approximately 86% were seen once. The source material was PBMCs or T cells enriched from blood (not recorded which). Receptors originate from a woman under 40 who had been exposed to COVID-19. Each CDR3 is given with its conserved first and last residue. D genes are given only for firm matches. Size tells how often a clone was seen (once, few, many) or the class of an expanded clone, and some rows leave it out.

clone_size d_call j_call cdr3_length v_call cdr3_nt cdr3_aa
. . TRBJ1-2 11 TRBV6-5 TGTGCCAGCTACTTTAACTATGGCTACACCTTC CASYFNYGYTF
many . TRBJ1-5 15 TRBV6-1 TGTGCCAGCAGTGAGATACAGGGCGCCAATCAGCCCCAGCATTTT CASSEIQGANQPQHF
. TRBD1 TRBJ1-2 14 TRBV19 TGTGCCAGTAGCCTCAGGGGGACCCCCTATGGCTACACCTTC CASSLRGTPYGYTF
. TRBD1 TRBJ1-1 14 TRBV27 TGTGCCAGCAGTTTTTTACAGGGGGGCACTGAAGCTTTCTTT CASSFLQGGTEAFF
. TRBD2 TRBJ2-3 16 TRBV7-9 TGTGCCAGCAGCCCCCGCGGGGGGGCCTGGGCAGATACGCAGTATTTT CASSPRGGAWADTQYF
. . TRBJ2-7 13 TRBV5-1 TGCGCCAGCAGCTTGCCAGAAGTCTACGAGCAGTACTTC CASSLPEVYEQYF
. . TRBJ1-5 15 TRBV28 TGTGCCAGCAGTATAGTAGGGGATAGCAATCAGCCCCAGCATTTT CASSIVGDSNQPQHF
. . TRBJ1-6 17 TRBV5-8 TGTGCCAGCAGCTTGGCGAGTGGGGGCCAAGGCAATTCACCCCTCCACTTT CASSLASGGQGNSPLHF
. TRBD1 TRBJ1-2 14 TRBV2 TGTGCCAGAGGACAGGGAGGGGACGGGCGAGGCTACACCTTC CARGQGGDGRGYTF
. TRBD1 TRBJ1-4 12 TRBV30 TGTGCCTCCGGACAGGTCAATGAAAAACTGTTTTTT CASGQVNEKLFF
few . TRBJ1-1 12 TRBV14 TGTGCCAGCAGCCAACTGCTCGGGGGTACTTTCTTT CASSQLLGGTFF
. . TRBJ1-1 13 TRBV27 TGTGCCAGCAGTCCCGCCGACTTCACTGAAGCTTTCTTT CASSPADFTEAFF
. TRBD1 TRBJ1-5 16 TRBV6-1 TGTGCCAGCAGTGATTCCTGGACAGGGGGCTATCAGCCCCAGCATTTT CASSDSWTGGYQPQHF
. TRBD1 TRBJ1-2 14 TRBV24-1 TGTGCCACCAGTGATCCGGGACAGTCCTATGGCTACACCTTC CATSDPGQSYGYTF
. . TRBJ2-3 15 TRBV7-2 TGTGCCAGCAGCTTTACTGCCTTAGCTACAGATACGCAGTATTTT CASSFTALATDTQYF
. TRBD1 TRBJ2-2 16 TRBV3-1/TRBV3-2 TGTGCCAGCAGTCCTACCAGGGGGTCGAACACCGGGGAGCTGTTTTTT CASSPTRGSNTGELFF
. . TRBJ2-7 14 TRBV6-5 TGTGCCAGCAGTTTGGGGCGGGGAGCCTACGAGCAGTACTTC CASSLGRGAYEQYF
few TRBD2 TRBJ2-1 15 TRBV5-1 TGCGCCAGCAGCCCGGGAGGGGGACGGCGAAATGAGCAGTTCTTC CASSPGGGRRNEQFF